These T cell receptor beta chains were read from a single sample in a study of blood T cell repertoires in COVID-19. The assay was immunoSEQ multiplex PCR, and TCRdb's table has in-frame clones only and misses some. Seen here are about 110,000 clones, 85% to 90% observed once, and the top ten hold around 1.1%. The sample was peripheral blood. Receptors originate from a human donor in a cohort sampled during active COVID-19. Each CDR3 is given with its conserved first and last residue. The order of the fields is clone size, V gene, J gene, D gene, CDR3 DNA, CDR3 protein. A D gene is named only where the DNA matches it firmly. A clone size is listed for some rows: how often the clone was seen (once, few, many), or a class if it is expanded.

few,TRBV5-1,TRBJ1-2,NA,TGCGCCAGCAGCTCCTCCCCCCAGGCTTTCGATGGCTACACCTTC,CASSSSPQAFDGYTF
NA,TRBV13,TRBJ1-2,NA,TGTGCCAGCAGCGGGACAATGAACTACTATGAGGATGGCTACACCTTC,CASSGTMNYYEDGYTF
NA,TRBV20-1,TRBJ2-5,NA,TGCAGTGCTAGTTCGGTAAACCAAGAGACCCAGTACTTC,CSASSVNQETQYF
few,TRBV7-9,TRBJ2-1,TRBD2,TGTGCCAGCAGCGGACTAGCGGGGGCCAATGAGCAGTTCTTC,CASSGLAGANEQFF
NA,TRBV7-9,TRBJ1-3,TRBD1,TGTGCCAGCAGCTTAGCTCGGACAGGAAACTCTGGAAACACCATATATTTT,CASSLARTGNSGNTIYF
NA,TRBV18,TRBJ2-2,TRBD1,TGTGCCAGCTCACCACCGAATTTGTTACAGGGGCCCGGGGAGCTGTTTTTT,CASSPPNLLQGPGELFF
NA,TRBV11-3,TRBJ2-2,NA,TGTGCCAGCAGCCCCTCGCCAGGGAAGGCCGGGGAGCTGTTTTTT,CASSPSPGKAGELFF
NA,TRBV29-1,TRBJ2-1,TRBD1,TGCAGCGTTCGCCGACAGGGTTCCTACAATGAGCAGTTCTTC,CSVRRQGSYNEQFF
NA,TRBV6-5,TRBJ1-2,NA,TGTGCCACAAGCACGAACGGTCGCGGTGGCTACACCTTC,CATSTNGRGGYTF
NA,TRBV7-9,TRBJ2-1,NA,TGTGCCAGCAGCTTAGGGGGGCAGGGAAGGGGCAATGAGCAGTTCTTC,CASSLGGQGRGNEQFF
NA,TRBV12-3/TRBV12-4,TRBJ1-1,NA,TGTGCCAGCAGTGTTCTTCGAGAAACTTTCTTT,CASSVLRETFF
NA,TRBV6-6,TRBJ2-5,TRBD1,TGTGCCAGCAGCCAGGGACAGGCAGGGACCCAGTACTTC,CASSQGQAGTQYF
NA,TRBV5-6,TRBJ2-3,TRBD1,TGTGCCAGCAGCTCAGACAGGGGATATACGCAGTATTTT,CASSSDRGYTQYF
NA,TRBV11-2,TRBJ1-1,TRBD1,TGTGCCAGCAGCTTAGGTTTCTCAGGGGGGCGAACTGAAGCTTTCTTT,CASSLGFSGGRTEAFF
once,TRBV5-5,TRBJ2-7,NA,TGTGCCAGCAGCTTGGTGGGTCGGGGGTCCCACGAGCAGTACTTC,CASSLVGRGSHEQYF
NA,TRBV24-1,TRBJ2-1,NA,TGTGCCACCAGTGGTCTACAGGGTACTGCGCAGTTCTTC,CATSGLQGTAQFF
once,TRBV25-1,TRBJ2-3,NA,TGTGCCAGCAAACTCTTTGAGCGCCCAAACACAGATACGCAGTATTTT,CASKLFERPNTDTQYF
once,TRBV4-2,TRBJ1-3,NA,TGTGCCAGCAGCCAATATTCGGGAAACACCATATATTTT,CASSQYSGNTIYF
NA,TRBV5-4,TRBJ2-7,NA,TGTGCCAGCAGCTCCAACGGCGGAGGGGCAGGGGAGCAGTACTTC,CASSSNGGGAGEQYF
NA,TRBV12-3/TRBV12-4,TRBJ2-5,NA,TGTGCCAGCAGCTACAGGAAGACCCAGTACTTC,CASSYRKTQYF
NA,TRBV5-1,TRBJ2-7,TRBD1,TGCGCCAGCCGCAAACTGGGACAGGCCCACCACGAGCAGTACTTC,CASRKLGQAHHEQYF
NA,TRBV11-2,TRBJ2-6,TRBD1,TGTGCCAGCAGCTTAGTTTTCAGGGGGCTCGGGGCCAACGTCCTGACTTTC,CASSLVFRGLGANVLTF
NA,TRBV5-6,TRBJ2-4,TRBD2,TGTGCCAGCAGCTTGGGCGGGAGGGTGGCCAAAAACATTCAGTACTTC,CASSLGGRVAKNIQYF
NA,TRBV5-4,TRBJ1-4,TRBD1,TGTGCCAGCAGCTTAGGAGGGACAGGATCTCATGAAAAACTGTTTTTT,CASSLGGTGSHEKLFF
NA,TRBV10-1,TRBJ2-3,TRBD2,TGCGCCAGCAGTGGGACTAGCGGGAGTCTTTGGGCAGATACGCAGTATTTT,CASSGTSGSLWADTQYF
few,TRBV27,TRBJ1-2,TRBD1,TGTGCCAGCAGACACCGACAGGGGGCGGGTGGCTACACCTTC,CASRHRQGAGGYTF
NA,TRBV4-3,TRBJ2-7,NA,TGCGCCAGCAGCCTCGGTCTGGACTTAAAGGAGCAGTACTTC,CASSLGLDLKEQYF
NA,TRBV7-9,TRBJ2-3,TRBD2,TGTGCCAGCAGCTGGCCGGGACTAGCGGGAGTAGGTGGAGATACGCAGTATTTT,CASSWPGLAGVGGDTQYF
NA,TRBV5-4,TRBJ1-3,NA,TGTGCCAGCAGCATGACAGCTGGCTCTGGAAACACCATATATTTT,CASSMTAGSGNTIYF
once,TRBV19,TRBJ2-1,TRBD2,TGTGCCAGTAGTATAGCAGGGCTAGCGGGGGGGGTCAATGAGCAGTTCTTC,CASSIAGLAGGVNEQFF
NA,TRBV7-8,TRBJ1-1,NA,TGTGCCAGCAGCTTATTGGCGGGGGTGGGGGCTTTCTTT,CASSLLAGVGAFF
medium-sized,TRBV7-9,TRBJ1-4,TRBD1,TGTGCCAGCAGCTTAGTGGCAGGGGGCCGAACTAATGAAAAACTGTTTTTT,CASSLVAGGRTNEKLFF
NA,TRBV5-4,TRBJ2-6,NA,TGTGCCAGCAGCCCCGAGTCGGGGGCCAACGTCCTGACTTTC,CASSPESGANVLTF
NA,TRBV27,TRBJ2-2,NA,TGTGCCAGCAGTTTACAGCTCCCGGGGGCCGGGGAGCTGTTTTTT,CASSLQLPGAGELFF
NA,TRBV13,TRBJ2-6,TRBD2,TGTGCCAGCAGCTTAAGCGGGAAACCCTCTGGGGCCAACGTCCTGACTTTC,CASSLSGKPSGANVLTF
NA,TRBV9,TRBJ1-1,NA,TGTGCCAGCAGCGTAGCGGCGGCCGTGAGGGCCAACACTGAAGCTTTCTTT,CASSVAAAVRANTEAFF
NA,TRBV4-3,TRBJ2-5,TRBD2,TGCGCCAGCAGCCAAGATCAACTAGCGGGAGGCGGGACCCAGTACTTC,CASSQDQLAGGGTQYF
NA,TRBV6-5,TRBJ2-1,NA,TGTGCCAGCCGGGACTCCTACTATTCCTACAATGAGCAGTTCTTC,CASRDSYYSYNEQFF
NA,TRBV5-4,TRBJ2-1,TRBD1,TGTGCCAGCAGCACGCGTAGGGGGCGTTACAATGAGCAGTTCTTC,CASSTRRGRYNEQFF
NA,TRBV9,TRBJ2-7,TRBD2,TGTGCCAGCAGCGCGGGACTAGCGGACTACGAGCAGTACTTC,CASSAGLADYEQYF
NA,TRBV3-1/TRBV3-2,TRBJ1-3,NA,TGTGCCAGCAGCCTCCTTGGAACAGCCTCTGGAAACACCATATATTTT,CASSLLGTASGNTIYF
few,TRBV6-4,TRBJ1-5,NA,TGTGCCAGCAGTGACAATAGGGAGGCAAGTCAGGATCAGCCCCAGCATTTT,CASSDNREASQDQPQHF
NA,TRBV19,TRBJ2-7,NA,TGTGCCACCCGACGCACAGGGGGGGAATACGAGCAGTACTTC,CATRRTGGEYEQYF
NA,TRBV19,TRBJ2-2,TRBD2,TGTGCCAGTAGTTTCCTAGCGGGAGAGACGAACACCGGGGAGCTGTTTTTT,CASSFLAGETNTGELFF
NA,TRBV19,TRBJ2-2,TRBD1,TGTGCCAGTAGACGTAGACAGGGATTTGCGAACACCGGGGAGCTGTTTTTT,CASRRRQGFANTGELFF
NA,TRBV4-2,TRBJ2-3,TRBD2,TGTGCCAGCAGCCAAGATCCTAGCGGGCCCCTGGCAGATACGCAGTATTTT,CASSQDPSGPLADTQYF
NA,TRBV6-5,TRBJ1-1,NA,TGTGCCAGCACCCCGTGGGGGGGCGCAAAAACTGAAGCTTTCTTT,CASTPWGGAKTEAFF
NA,TRBV9,TRBJ2-1,NA,TGTGCCAGCAGCGACCCCCAGGACAGCTACAATGAGCAGTTCTTC,CASSDPQDSYNEQFF
NA,TRBV9,TRBJ2-2,NA,TGTGCCAGCAGCGCCCAGGGGTTAACCGGGGAGCTGTTTTTT,CASSAQGLTGELFF
few,TRBV4-1,TRBJ1-6,TRBD1,TGCGCCAGCAGCCGATCGACAGGGTTTGACTCACCCCTCCACTTT,CASSRSTGFDSPLHF
NA,TRBV16,TRBJ2-1,NA,TGTGCCAGCAGCCGGGACTCACCGTACAATGAGCAGTTCTTC,CASSRDSPYNEQFF
NA,TRBV5-1,TRBJ2-5,TRBD2,TGCGCCAGCAGCTTGGTGCTAGCGGGAGGAGGCGGGTCGGAGACCCAGTACTTC,CASSLVLAGGGGSETQYF
once,TRBV28,TRBJ1-3,NA,TGTGCCAGCCTCACTCATCTAGGAAACACCATATATTTT,CASLTHLGNTIYF